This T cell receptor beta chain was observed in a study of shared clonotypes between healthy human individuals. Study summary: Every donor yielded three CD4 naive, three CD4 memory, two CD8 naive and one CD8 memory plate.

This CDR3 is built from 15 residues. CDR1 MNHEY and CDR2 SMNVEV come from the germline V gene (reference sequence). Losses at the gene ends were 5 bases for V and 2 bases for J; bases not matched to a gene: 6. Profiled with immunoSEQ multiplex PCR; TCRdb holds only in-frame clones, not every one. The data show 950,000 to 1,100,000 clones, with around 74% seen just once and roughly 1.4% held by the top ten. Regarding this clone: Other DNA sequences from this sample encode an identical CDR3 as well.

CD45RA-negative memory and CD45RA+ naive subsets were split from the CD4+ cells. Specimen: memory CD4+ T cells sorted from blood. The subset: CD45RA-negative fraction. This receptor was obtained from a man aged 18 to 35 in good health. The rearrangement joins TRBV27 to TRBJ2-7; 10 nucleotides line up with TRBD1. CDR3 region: CASSPRDRGTYEQYF. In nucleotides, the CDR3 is TGTGCCAGCAGTCCTAGGGACAGGGGAACCTACGAGCAGTACTTC.